The clone carrying this T cell receptor (beta chain) was seen a handful of times. The antigen is undetermined. TCRdb used MiXCR to reprocess the 5' RACE reads, holding one entry per CDR3 protein. This repertoire shows nearly 200,000 distinct CDR3 sequences, around 17% found once; its top ten account for roughly 2.3%. The source of the sample is a study of T-cell memory formation after mild COVID-19. Study as a whole: Largely, the TCR clusters proved donor specific. The study, taken as a whole, reports: From day 15 to 85, contracting clones were balanced between CD4 and CD8, whereas later expanders leaned toward CD4+.

Sequencing was done on a sample of PBMCs or a T cell subset sorted from them (not recorded which). This clonotype was sampled from an adult woman who had mild COVID-19 (a few samples of this study predate the infection). Cell type and time point are not known.

The CDR3 spells CASSWGLAGPYEQYF. CDR3 nucleotide sequence: TGCGCCAGCAGCTGGGGACTAGCGGGGCCCTACGAGCAGTACTTC. The J gene is TRBJ2-7, the V gene TRBV5-1, with 13 positions matching TRBD2. Germline V CDR1 and CDR2: SGHRS, YFSETQ. The length of the CDR3 is 15 residues. The V and J ends lost 3 bases and 2 bases, in that order; junction bases with no gene match: 2.